This T cell receptor beta chain was identified during a study of control samples from healthy donors and cancer patients. Measured with immunoSEQ multiplex PCR; TCRdb has only the in-frame clones, and not every one. This sample has 100,000 to 150,000 clones; about 89% occur once, and the top ten carry about two fifths. This clone has just one count. Germline V gene lookup returns CDR1 MNHEY and CDR2 SMNVEV (reference sequence). This CDR3 comprises 18 residues. Trimming pared 4 bases from V and 0 bases from J, leaving 19 bases between. The V call is TRBV27, the J call TRBJ2-1; no clear D gene. Sequencing was done on a sample of blood. This sequence was found in a man aged 50-60 years in good health. The CDR3 spells CASSYKARQSSSYNEQFF. DNA for the CDR3: TGTGCCAGCAGTTATAAGGCGAGGCAGTCAAGCTCCTACAATGAGCAGTTCTTC.